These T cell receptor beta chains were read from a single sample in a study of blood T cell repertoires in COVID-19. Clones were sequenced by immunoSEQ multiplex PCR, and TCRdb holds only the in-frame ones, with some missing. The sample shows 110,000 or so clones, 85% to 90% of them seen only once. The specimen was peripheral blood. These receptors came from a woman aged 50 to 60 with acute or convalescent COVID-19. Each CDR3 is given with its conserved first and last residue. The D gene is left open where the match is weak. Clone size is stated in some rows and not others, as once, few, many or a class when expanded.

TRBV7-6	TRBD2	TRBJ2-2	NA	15	CASSPSGKNTGELFF	TGTGCCAGCAGCCCCAGCGGGAAAAACACCGGGGAGCTGTTTTTT
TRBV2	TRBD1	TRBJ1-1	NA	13	CASTTRGGPEAFF	TGTGCCAGCACAACTCGAGGGGGCCCTGAAGCTTTCTTT
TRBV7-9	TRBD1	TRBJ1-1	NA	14	CASRDRGLVTEAFF	TGTGCCAGCCGGGACAGGGGGCTCGTTACTGAAGCTTTCTTT
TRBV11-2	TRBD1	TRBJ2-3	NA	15	CASSRTGPGADTQYF	TGTGCCAGCAGCCGGACAGGTCCCGGGGCAGATACGCAGTATTTT
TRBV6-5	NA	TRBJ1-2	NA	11	CASRAGYGYTF	TGTGCCAGCAGGGCGGGCTATGGCTACACCTTC
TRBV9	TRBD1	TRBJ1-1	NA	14	CASSRGQGNTEAFF	TGTGCCAGCTCCCGGGGACAGGGGAACACTGAAGCTTTCTTT
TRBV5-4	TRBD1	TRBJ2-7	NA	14	CASSPDRASYEQYF	TGTGCCAGCAGCCCGGACAGGGCCTCCTACGAGCAGTACTTC
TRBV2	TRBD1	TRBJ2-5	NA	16	CASSYNRQGGQETQYF	TGTGCCAGCAGTTATAATCGACAGGGGGGACAAGAGACCCAGTACTTC
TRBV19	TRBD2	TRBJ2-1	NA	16	CASSWSGLAGSDEQFF	TGTGCCAGTAGTTGGAGCGGACTAGCGGGCTCGGATGAGCAGTTCTTC
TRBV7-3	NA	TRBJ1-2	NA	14	CASSPREGGYGYTF	TGTGCCAGCAGCCCCAGGGAGGGGGGCTATGGCTACACCTTC
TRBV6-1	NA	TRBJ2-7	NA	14	CASSEGPDKYEQYF	TGTGCCAGCAGTGAAGGCCCCGACAAGTACGAGCAGTACTTC
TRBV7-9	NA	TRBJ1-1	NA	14	CASSLEGGITEAFF	TGTGCCAGCAGCTTAGAAGGGGGAATCACCGAAGCTTTCTTT
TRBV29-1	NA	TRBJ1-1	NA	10	CSGETDEAFF	TGCAGCGGAGAGACAGATGAAGCTTTCTTT
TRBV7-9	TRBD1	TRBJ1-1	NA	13	CASSAITGESAFF	TGTGCCAGCAGTGCAATTACAGGGGAGTCGGCTTTCTTT
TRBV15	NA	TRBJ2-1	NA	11	CATSVEREQFF	TGTGCCACCAGCGTAGAACGTGAGCAGTTCTTC
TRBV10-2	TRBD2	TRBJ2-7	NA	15	CASSEYLAAPYEQYF	TGCGCCAGCAGTGAGTACCTAGCGGCTCCCTACGAGCAGTACTTC
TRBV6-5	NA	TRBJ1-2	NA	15	CASSYSIWGGAGYTF	TGTGCCAGCAGTTACTCGATTTGGGGGGGCGCGGGCTACACCTTC
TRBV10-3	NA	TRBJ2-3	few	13	CAISESSLDTQYF	TGTGCCATCAGTGAGTCGAGTTTAGATACGCAGTATTTT
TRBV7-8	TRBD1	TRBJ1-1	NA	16	CASSLARDRADTEAFF	TGTGCCAGCAGCTTAGCGAGGGACAGGGCCGACACTGAAGCTTTCTTT
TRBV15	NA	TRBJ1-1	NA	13	CAPTGAGNTEAFF	TGTGCCCCAACGGGAGCAGGAAACACTGAAGCTTTCTTT
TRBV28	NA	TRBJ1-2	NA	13	CASSWTENYGYTF	TGTGCCAGCAGCTGGACAGAGAACTATGGCTACACCTTC
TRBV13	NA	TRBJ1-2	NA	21	CASSHIINQGRTYRSNYGYTF	TGTGCCAGCAGCCACATTATAAATCAGGGGCGTACCTACAGGTCTAACTATGGCTACACCTTC
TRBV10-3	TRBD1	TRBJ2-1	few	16	CAISESTGVESNEQFF	TGTGCCATCAGTGAGTCCACAGGGGTTGAATCAAATGAGCAGTTCTTC
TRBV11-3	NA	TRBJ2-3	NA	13	CASSFTIADTQYF	TGTGCCAGCAGCTTTACTATAGCAGATACGCAGTATTTT
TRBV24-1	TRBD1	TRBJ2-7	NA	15	CATSDSDRGLYEQYF	TGTGCCACCAGTGATTCGGACAGGGGGTTGTACGAGCAGTACTTC
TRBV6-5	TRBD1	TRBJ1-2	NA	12	CASTEGAFGYTF	TGTGCCAGCACGGAGGGGGCTTTTGGCTACACCTTC
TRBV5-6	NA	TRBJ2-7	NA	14	CASSDSTGSYEQYF	TGTGCCAGCAGCGACTCGACAGGCTCCTACGAGCAGTACTTC
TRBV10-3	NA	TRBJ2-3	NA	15	CAISKGGGSTDTQYF	TGTGCCATCTCTAAAGGGGGGGGAAGCACAGATACGCAGTATTTT
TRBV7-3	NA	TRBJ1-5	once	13	CASSAGPDKPQHF	TGTGCCAGCAGCGCCGGACCGGACAAGCCCCAGCATTTT
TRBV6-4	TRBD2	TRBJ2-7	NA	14	CASEGRGGSYEQYF	TGTGCCAGTGAGGGGAGGGGAGGGTCCTACGAGCAGTACTTC
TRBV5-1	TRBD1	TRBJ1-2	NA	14	CASKGGTGPYGYTF	TGCGCCAGCAAGGGGGGGACAGGGCCCTATGGCTACACCTTC
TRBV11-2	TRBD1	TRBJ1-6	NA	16	CASSLDRGGGNSPLHF	TGTGCCAGCAGCCTAGACAGGGGCGGAGGAAATTCACCCCTCCACTTT
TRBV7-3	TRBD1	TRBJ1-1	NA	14	CASSLGQGDTEAFF	TGTGCCAGCAGCTTAGGGCAGGGGGACACTGAAGCTTTCTTT
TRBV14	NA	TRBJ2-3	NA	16	CASSQDPQGFTDTQYF	TGTGCCAGCAGCCAAGATCCACAGGGATTCACAGATACGCAGTATTTT
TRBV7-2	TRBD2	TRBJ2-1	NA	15	CASSLSGSGTPRQFF	TGTGCCAGCAGCTTAAGTGGTAGCGGGACCCCACGGCAGTTCTTC
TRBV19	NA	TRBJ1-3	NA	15	CASSRSRQGGNTIYF	TGTGCCAGTAGTAGGAGTCGCCAGGGAGGAAACACCATATATTTT
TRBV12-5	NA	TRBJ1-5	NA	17	CASGSLGRDGSNQPQHF	TGTGCTAGTGGTTCACTAGGTAGGGATGGGAGCAATCAGCCCCAGCATTTT
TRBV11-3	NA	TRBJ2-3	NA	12	CASSARADTQYF	TGTGCCAGCAGCGCCCGGGCAGATACGCAGTATTTT
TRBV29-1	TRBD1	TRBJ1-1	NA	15	CSVGGLGQVNTEAFF	TGCAGCGTTGGGGGTTTGGGACAGGTGAACACTGAAGCTTTCTTT
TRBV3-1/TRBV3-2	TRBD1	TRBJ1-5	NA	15	CASSQGRGQNQPQHF	TGTGCCAGCAGCCAAGGGAGGGGGCAGAATCAGCCCCAGCATTTT
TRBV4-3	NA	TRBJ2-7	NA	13	CASSQVKSGRQYF	TGCGCCAGCAGCCAAGTAAAATCAGGGCGCCAGTACTTC
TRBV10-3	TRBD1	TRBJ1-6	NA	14	CAITPRQGESPLHF	TGTGCCATCACTCCGCGACAGGGAGAATCACCCCTCCACTTT
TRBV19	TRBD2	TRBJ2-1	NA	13	CASSDGLAGEQFF	TGTGCCAGTAGTGACGGACTAGCGGGAGAGCAGTTCTTC
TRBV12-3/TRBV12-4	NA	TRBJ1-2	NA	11	CASSRNYGYTF	TGTGCCAGCAGCCGGAACTATGGCTACACCTTC
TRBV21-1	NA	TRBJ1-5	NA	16	CASSRGQQGGNQPQHF	TGTGCCAGCAGCCGGGGGCAGCAGGGGGGAAATCAGCCCCAGCATTTT
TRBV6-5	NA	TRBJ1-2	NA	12	CASRTANYGYTF	TGTGCCAGCCGGACAGCTAACTATGGCTACACCTTC
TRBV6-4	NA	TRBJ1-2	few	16	CASRPSTDGGPYGYTF	TGTGCCAGCAGACCCAGTACTGACGGGGGGCCTTATGGCTACACCTTC
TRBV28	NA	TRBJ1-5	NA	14	CASSSGTYHQPQHF	TGTGCCAGCAGCTCCGGGACATATCATCAGCCCCAGCATTTT
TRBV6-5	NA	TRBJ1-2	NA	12	CASKAGNYGYTF	TGTGCCAGCAAGGCAGGGAACTATGGCTACACCTTC
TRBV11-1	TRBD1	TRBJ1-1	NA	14	CASSRGTGPVEAFF	TGTGCCAGCAGCCGTGGGACAGGGCCAGTCGAAGCTTTCTTT
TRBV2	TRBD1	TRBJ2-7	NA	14	CASKVNRGSYEQYF	TGTGCCAGCAAAGTGAACAGGGGTTCCTACGAGCAGTACTTC
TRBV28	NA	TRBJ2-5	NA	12	CASRQLEETQYF	TGTGCCAGCAGGCAACTCGAGGAGACCCAGTACTTC
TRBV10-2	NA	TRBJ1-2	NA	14	CASSDLGANYGYTF	TGCGCCAGCAGTGATTTGGGAGCTAACTATGGCTACACCTTC
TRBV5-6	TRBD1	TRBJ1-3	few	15	CASSIRTGARNTIYF	TGTGCCAGCAGCATCAGGACAGGGGCGAGAAACACCATATATTTT
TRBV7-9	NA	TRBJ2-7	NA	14	CASSHPGQPYEQYF	TGTGCCAGCAGCCATCCAGGGCAGCCCTACGAGCAGTACTTC
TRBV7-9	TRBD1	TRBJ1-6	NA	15	CASSAADRGGSPLHF	TGTGCCAGCAGCGCTGCCGACAGGGGTGGATCACCCCTCCACTTT
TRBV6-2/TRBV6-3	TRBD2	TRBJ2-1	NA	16	CASSRLAGGLLDEQFF	TGTGCCAGCAGTAGGCTAGCGGGAGGTCTTTTGGATGAGCAGTTCTTC
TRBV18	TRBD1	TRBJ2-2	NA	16	CASSPPWTGRTGELFF	TGTGCCAGCTCACCACCCTGGACAGGGAGAACCGGGGAGCTGTTTTTT
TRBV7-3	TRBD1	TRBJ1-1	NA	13	CASSRTGFTEAFF	TGTGCCAGCAGCCGGACAGGGTTCACTGAAGCTTTCTTT
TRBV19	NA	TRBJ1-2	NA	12	CASSDGVAGYTF	TGTGCCAGTTCAGATGGAGTAGCAGGCTACACCTTC